The 29 T cell receptor beta chains reported below all come from one sample, sequenced in a study of blood T cell repertoires in COVID-19. Measured with immunoSEQ multiplex PCR; TCRdb has only the in-frame clones, and not every one. The sample has roughly 190,000 clones, 80% to 85% seen once. Sequenced material: PBMCs or T cells enriched from blood (not recorded which). These receptors originate from a woman aged 30 to 39 who had been exposed to COVID-19.

A few counts support this clone. Other DNA sequences in this specimen translate into the identical CDR3. The chain employs TRBV27 and TRBJ1-1; D is unresolved. The CDR3 is 13 amino acids. Germline values: CDR1 MNHEY, CDR2 SMNVEV (reference sequence). The germline V and J ends were trimmed by 5 bases and 0 bases, with 7 bases remaining between them. CDR3: CASSLSLNTEAFF. The CDR3 DNA reads TGTGCCAGCAGTCTTAGTTTGAACACTGAAGCTTTCTTT.

The chain joins TRBV6-2 or TRBV6-3 to TRBJ2-6; tentative D call: TRBD1 (5 bases). In germline, CDR1 is MNHEY, CDR2 SVGEGT. This CDR3 is 14 amino acids long. The V end lost 4 bases, the J end lost 4 bases, and 8 bases lay between the germline ends. The CDR3: CASSSGAGANVLTF. As DNA, the CDR3 is TGTGCCAGCAGTTCTGGGGCAGGGGCCAACGTCCTGACTTTC.

The CDR3 region is CASSLSRWAGIGDTQYF. CDR3 sequence (DNA): TGTGCCAGCAGCTTATCCCGTTGGGCGGGGATAGGCGATACGCAGTATTTT. This chain links TRBV7-8 with TRBJ2-3; possible D gene TRBD2, 6 bases. The CDR3 is 17 residues long. Germline V CDR1 and CDR2: SGHVS, FQNEAQ. V shed 2 bases and J shed 6 bases, with 21 bases lying between them.

The V call is TRBV4-1, the J call TRBJ1-2, with D maybe TRBD1 (5 bases). Germline V lookup: CDR1 MGHRA, CDR2 YSYEKL. This CDR3 contains 13 residues. V was cut by 1 base and J by 8 bases, with 11 bases left in between. CDR3 bases: TGCGCCAGCAGCCAAGCCGGGCGGGGCGGCTACACCTTC. Translating gives CASSQAGRGGYTF.

The V call is TRBV10-3, the J call TRBJ2-3, with TRBD2 identical over 7 bases. The germline V gene has CDR1 ENHRY and CDR2 SYGVKD. CDR3 size: 15 residues. Trimming took 6 bases from V and 5 from J; bases not matched to a gene: 11. Written as DNA, the CDR3 is TGTGCCATCAGCCCCCTGGCGGGGGAGGGAGATACGCAGTATTTT. It encodes CAISPLAGEGDTQYF.

The chain uses TRBV5-1 and TRBJ2-5; 7 nucleotides agree with TRBD2. Per the germline V gene, CDR1 is SGHRS and CDR2 is YFSETQ. This CDR3 has 17 amino acids. J lost 1 base, V lost 3 bases, and 12 bases had no gene match. The CDR3 sequence is CASSSGLAGDVQETQYF. CDR3 in DNA: TGCGCCAGCAGCTCAGGTCTTGCGGGGGACGTCCAAGAGACCCAGTACTTC.

The chain joins TRBV7-8 to TRBJ1-4, with D maybe TRBD1 (5 bases). The germline CDR1 and CDR2 sequences are SGHVS and FQNEAQ. CDR3 length equals 15 residues. Trimming stripped 1 base from V and 6 bases from J, with 12 bases between. The CDR3 is CASSLVAGIDEKLFF. CDR3 bases: TGTGCCAGCAGCTTAGTGGCAGGGATAGATGAAAAACTGTTTTTT.

V is TRBV6-4 and J is TRBJ2-7, with 9 bases aligning to TRBD2. CDR3 length: 15 amino acids. CDR1 MRHNA and CDR2 SNTAGT come from the germline V gene. J lost 0 bases, V lost 6 bases, and 6 bases had no gene match. The CDR3 bases are TGTGCCAGCAGCGTTCTAGCGGGGAGCTCCTACGAGCAGTACTTC. This sequence encodes CASSVLAGSSYEQYF.

In its sample, this clone was seen a few times. This chain connects TRBV20-1 to TRBJ1-2; 10 bases agree with TRBD1. V lost 7 bases and J lost 6; bases outside the gene matches: 2. The CDR3 runs 11 residues. Germline V gene lookup returns CDR1 DFQATT and CDR2 SNEGSKA (reference sequence). For the CDR3, the DNA is TGCAGTGGGGGGACAGGGGATGGCTACACCTTC. Protein: CSGGTGDGYTF.

This clone was seen at least ten times. V gene TRBV28 combines with J gene TRBJ1-5; 9 bases are shared with TRBD1. Per germline, CDR1 MDHEN and CDR2 SYDVKM. The CDR3 sequence is 15 residues long. The V gene end was trimmed by 3 bases and the J gene end by 7 bases; junction bases not matched to a gene: 7. The CDR3 sequence: CASSLDRGTGQPQHF. CDR3 sequence (DNA): TGTGCCAGCAGTTTGGACAGGGGCACGGGGCAGCCCCAGCATTTT.

This sequence joins TRBV2 and TRBJ1-2, with 9 nucleotides matching TRBD1. The germline V gene encodes CDR1 SNHLY and CDR2 FYNNEI. The junction had 7 bases not matched to a gene; V was cut back by 7 bases and J by 4 bases. The CDR3 length is 14 residues. The DNA for the CDR3 is TGTGCCAGCAACAGGGGGCTGATGCCCTATGGCTACACCTTC. As protein: CASNRGLMPYGYTF.

The genes are TRBV7-8 and TRBJ2-3; TRBD2 matches 9 bases. The CDR3 loop spans 16 amino acids. V shed 1 base, J shed 4 bases, and the junction held 6 bases outside the gene matches. Germline-derived CDR1 and CDR2 are SGHVS and FQNEAQ. The CDR3 here is CASSLGLAGEADTQYF. In DNA, the CDR3 is TGTGCCAGCAGCTTAGGATTAGCGGGGGAGGCAGATACGCAGTATTTT.

The V gene is TRBV10-3, the J gene TRBJ2-1, with 7 bases identical to TRBD1. Looked up from germline, CDR1 is ENHRY and CDR2 is SYGVKD. After removal of 5 bases from V and 2 bases from J, the junction contained 9 bases not matched to a gene. The CDR3 length is 16 residues. CDR3 sequence (DNA): TGTGCCATCAGTTTAGGGGCCGGGACAGCCTACAATGAGCAGTTCTTC. This encodes CAISLGAGTAYNEQFF.

This chain joins TRBV7-6 and TRBJ2-7; 8 bases are a match to TRBD2. This CDR3 is 17 amino acids long. The trim removed 5 bases at V and 0 bases at J, leaving 12 bases unmatched. CDR1 SGHVS and CDR2 FNYEAQ come from the germline V gene. Written as DNA, the CDR3 is TGTGCCAGCAGCCGGCTGAACAATAGCGGGGTCTCCTACGAGCAGTACTTC. The encoded protein is CASSRLNNSGVSYEQYF.

The chain employs TRBV4-1 and TRBJ1-1, with a tentative D call TRBD1 (6 bases). CDR1 MGHRA and CDR2 YSYEKL come from the germline V gene. The V end lost 3 bases, the J end lost 3 bases, and 14 bases lay between the germline ends. CDR3 length: 15 residues. As DNA, the CDR3 is TGCGCCAGCAGCCAGCTACAGGGAGATGACACTGAAGCTTTCTTT. It encodes CASSQLQGDDTEAFF.

The V gene is TRBV10-3, the J gene TRBJ1-3; 8 bases are a match to TRBD1. Trimming removed 10 bases from V and 4 bases from J; junction bases left unmatched: 9. Germline lookup yields CDR1 ENHRY and CDR2 SYGVKD. The CDR3 length is 14 residues. DNA for the CDR3: TGTGCCACACAACCCTCAGGGGGCGGAAACACCATATATTTT. The encoded protein is CATQPSGGGNTIYF.

This clone has just a few counts. The gene calls are TRBV9 and TRBJ1-6; D not resolved. Trimming removed 0 bases from V and 10 bases from J, with 11 bases in between. Germline V gene data show CDR1 as SGDLS and CDR2 as YYNGEE. The CDR3 spans 14 residues. CDR3 nucleotides: TGTGCCAGCAGCGTAGACCAGGTCTCCTCACCCCTCCACTTT. The encoded protein is CASSVDQVSSPLHF.

V usage is TRBV10-2 and J usage is TRBJ2-1, with 9 bases fitting TRBD1. J was trimmed by 4 bases and V by 6 bases; bases with no gene match: 4. Germline V lookup: CDR1 WSHSY, CDR2 SAAADI. The CDR3 runs 14 residues. CDR3 region: CASSQQGAYNEQFF. CDR3 DNA: TGCGCCAGCAGCCAACAGGGGGCTTACAATGAGCAGTTCTTC.

The chain employs TRBV27 and TRBJ2-7, with 7 bases matching TRBD1. Germline V CDR1 and CDR2: MNHEY, SMNVEV (reference sequence). The CDR3 spans 13 residues. With V trimmed by 1 base and J by 5 bases, 2 bases remained unmatched. CDR3 loop: CASSLYTGDEQYF. The CDR3 region has the DNA TGTGCCAGCAGTTTATATACAGGGGACGAGCAGTACTTC.

The gene calls are TRBV6-5 and TRBJ2-3; D is unresolved. The CDR3 runs 11 residues. From germline, CDR1 is MNHEY and CDR2 SVGAGI. V was cut by 7 bases and J by 2 bases, with 4 bases left in between. In DNA, the CDR3 is TGTGCCAGCACCCACACAGATACGCAGTATTTT. Protein product: CASTHTDTQYF.

CDR3 bases: TGTGCCAGCAGCGAACTAGGTCAAGAGACCCAGTACTTC. Translation gives CASSELGQETQYF. The chain is built from TRBV5-5 and TRBJ2-5, with D possibly being TRBD2 (5 bases). CDR1 SGHKS and CDR2 YYEKEE come from the germline V gene (reference sequence). V dropped 4 bases and J dropped 2 bases, with 9 bases sitting between them. The CDR3 covers 13 residues.

This chain connects TRBV3-1 (or the pseudogene TRBV3-2) to TRBJ2-5; TRBD2 aligns across 11 bases. The V segment lost 4 bases and the J segment 3 bases; nucleotides outside the gene matches: 7. Germline values: CDR1 LGHDT, CDR2 YNNKEL (reference sequence). The CDR3 is made up of 16 amino acids. CDR3 protein: CASSLLAGGYKETQYF. As DNA, the CDR3 is TGTGCCAGCAGCCTCCTAGCGGGGGGCTATAAAGAGACCCAGTACTTC.

The rearrangement joins TRBV19 to TRBJ2-5; possible D gene TRBD2, 5 bases. Germline V CDR1 and CDR2: LNHDA, SQIVND (reference sequence). V was cut by 5 bases and J by 2 bases, with 12 bases left in between. This CDR3 has 14 amino acids. This CDR3 is CASSSSRTQETQYF. CDR3 in DNA: TGTGCCAGTAGTTCCTCCCGGACTCAAGAGACCCAGTACTTC.

The V call is TRBV4-1, the J call TRBJ2-3; TRBD2 agrees at 15 bases. Germline-derived CDR1 and CDR2 are MGHRA and YSYEKL. The CDR3 runs 17 residues. V was clipped by 4 bases and J by 4 bases; unmatched bases: 6. The CDR3: CASSPRTSGGASDTQYF. CDR3 nucleotides: TGCGCCAGCAGCCCTAGGACTAGCGGGGGGGCGTCAGATACGCAGTATTTT.

The chain joins TRBV21-1 to TRBJ1-6; the D call TRBD1 from the table was never checked on the DNA. TRBV21-1 is a pseudogene segment. This CDR3 spans 17 amino acids. The CDR3 coding sequence is TGTGCCAGCAGCAACCGGGACAGGGGCCATAATAATTCACCCCTCCACTTT. Translation gives CASSNRDRGHNNSPLHF.

The chain couples TRBV19 to TRBJ2-2, with 9 bases identical to TRBD1. This CDR3 is 14 amino acids long. CDR1 and CDR2 from the germline V gene are LNHDA and SQIVND (reference sequence). The junction had 7 bases not matched to a gene; V was cut back by 10 bases and J by 4 bases. The CDR3 sequence: CATYGTGITGELFF. The CDR3, as DNA: TGTGCCACCTATGGGACAGGGATCACCGGGGAGCTGTTTTTT.

The chain carries TRBV28 and TRBJ1-2, with D unclear. Trimming took off 3 bases at V and 3 bases at J, with 8 bases between the two ends. Germline CDR1 is MDHEN and CDR2 is SYDVKM. The CDR3 is made up of 13 amino acids. The CDR3 nucleotides read TGTGCCAGCAGTTTTGGCGGAGACTATGGCTACACCTTC. Amino acids: CASSFGGDYGYTF.

CDR3 bases: TGCGCCAGCAGCTTGGACCCGGGACAGGGGTACTACGAGCAGTACTTC. Its protein product is CASSLDPGQGYYEQYF. This chain joins TRBV5-1 and TRBJ2-7; 10 bases line up with TRBD1. V was clipped by 0 bases and J by 3 bases; unmatched bases: 6. Germline CDR1 is SGHRS and CDR2 is YFSETQ. The CDR3 runs to 16 residues.

The rearrangement uses TRBV27 and TRBJ2-3, with D possibly being TRBD2 (7 bases). Trimming stripped 9 bases from V and 4 bases from J, with 14 bases between. Germline assignment: CDR1 MNHEY and CDR2 SMNVEV (reference sequence). This CDR3 is 13 amino acids long. The CDR3: CASGGAVADTQYF. CDR3 coding DNA: TGTGCCAGTGGGGGGGCAGTGGCAGATACGCAGTATTTT.